One and the same sample provided the 23 T cell receptor beta chains below, sequenced in a study of persistence of HIV-infected CD4 T cells. Their recognized antigens are unknown. Sequencing used immunoSEQ version 4 in survey mode. The table came from immunoSEQ multiplex PCR; TCRdb's copy has only in-frame clones and leaves some out. In the table there are roughly 43,000 clones, 70% to 90% of which are singletons. Nonspecific anti-CD3/anti-CD28 bead stimulation represents the broad CD4+ T cell repertoire. Sorting selected CD4+ T cells upregulating both CD40 ligand and CD69. The sample consisted of CD4+ T cells sorted from PBMCs after roughly 19-hour stimulation, taken from a patient who received antiretroviral therapy. The receptors here all came from an adult man with HIV who was CMV-seropositive.

The genes are TRBV2 and TRBJ2-7; 7 bases are shared with TRBD1. The CDR3 runs 15 residues. Trimming took 4 bases from V and 1 from J; bases not matched to a gene: 7. Germline V lookup: CDR1 SNHLY, CDR2 FYNNEI. CDR3 nucleotides: TGTGCCAGCAGTGTCGACAGGGCGTTATCCTACGAGCAGTACTTC. Translation: CASSVDRALSYEQYF.

In this sample, this clone turned up once. The chain is built from TRBV19 and TRBJ1-1; possible D gene TRBD1, 5 bases. The CDR3 runs to 13 residues. CDR1 is LNHDA and CDR2 is SQIVND in the germline V gene (reference sequence). Trimming cost V 8 bases and J 4 bases, with 14 bases left between them. The CDR3 spells CASANLGATEAFF. CDR3 nucleotides: TGTGCCAGTGCCAATCTCGGGGCCACTGAAGCTTTCTTT. Variable domain in full (rest from reference TRBV19 and TRBJ1-1): DGGITQSPKYLFRKEGQNVTLSCEQNLNHDAMYWYRQDPGQGLRLIYYSQIVNDFQKGDIAEGYSVSREKKESFPLTVTSAQKNPTAFYLCASANLGATEAFFGQGTRLTVV.

This clone was seen only once. V gene TRBV14 combines with J gene TRBJ2-2; D not certain. The CDR3 totals 15 residues. In germline, CDR1 is SGHDN, CDR2 FVKESK. Trimming shortened V by 1 base and J by 4 bases, and 10 bases separated the two germline ends. CDR3 nucleotide sequence: TGTGCCAGCAGCCAAGGATACGCGACCACCGGGGAGCTGTTTTTT. Amino acids: CASSQGYATTGELFF.

The gene calls are TRBV12-3 or TRBV12-4 and TRBJ2-3; D gene uncertain. CDR3 length equals 13 residues. The germline V and J ends were trimmed by 9 bases and 2 bases, with 12 bases remaining between them. CDR3 sequence (DNA): TGTGCCAGTAGGACGGAATTCACAGATACGCAGTATTTT. Translating gives CASRTEFTDTQYF.

The V and J genes are TRBV28 and TRBJ2-7, with D perhaps matching TRBD2 (5 bases). The CDR3 is 15 residues long. CDR1 MDHEN and CDR2 SYDVKM come from the germline V gene. Trimming stripped 2 bases from V and 0 bases from J, with 11 bases between. The chain's CDR3 is CASSLPGLSSYEQYF. The CDR3 DNA reads as TGTGCCAGCAGTTTACCGGGGTTGAGCTCCTACGAGCAGTACTTC.

This clone showed up just once. The rearrangement links TRBV7-6 to TRBJ2-1, with D perhaps TRBD1 (5 bases). This CDR3 has 15 residues. Looked up from germline, CDR1 is SGHVS and CDR2 is FNYEAQ. V lost 4 bases and J 5 bases, leaving 15 bases between the germline ends. The CDR3, as DNA: TGTGCCAGCAGCTCATCCCGGACATCCAACAATGAGCAGTTCTTC. It is translated as CASSSSRTSNNEQFF. Full variable domain (outside the CDR3, taken from reference TRBV7-6 and TRBJ2-1): GAGVSQSPRYKVTKRGQDVALRCDPISGHVSLYWYRQALGQGPEFLTYFNYEAQQDKSGLPNDRFSAERPEGSISTLTIQRTEQRDSAMYRCASSSSRTSNNEQFFGPGTRLTVL.

The chain is built from TRBV5-1 and TRBJ1-1, with unresolved D. V gave up 4 bases and J gave up 1 base, with 17 bases separating them. Germline V gives CDR1 SGHRS, CDR2 YFSETQ. This CDR3 has 16 amino acids. The CDR3 reads CASSPIVGPPNTEAFF. The CDR3 coding sequence is TGCGCCAGCAGCCCCATTGTCGGCCCTCCGAACACTGAAGCTTTCTTT.

The V gene is TRBV18, the J gene TRBJ2-6; 8 nucleotides agree with TRBD1. Germline V gene data show CDR1 as KGHSH and CDR2 as LQKENI. V trimming: 1 base; J trimming: 0 bases; junction bases outside the gene matches: 5. This CDR3 contains 18 residues. Here the CDR3 DNA reads TGTGCCAGCTCACCACGGGCAGGGGGCCCCTCTGGGGCCAACGTCCTGACTTTC. Translated: CASSPRAGGPSGANVLTF.

This chain links TRBV6-5 with TRBJ2-5; no reliable D call. From germline, CDR1 is MNHEY and CDR2 SVGAGI. CDR3 size: 14 residues. Trimming took off 2 bases at V and 1 base at J, with 8 bases between the two ends. The CDR3 loop reads CASSYVGTQETQYF. The CDR3 nucleotides read TGTGCCAGCAGTTACGTGGGTACCCAAGAGACCCAGTACTTC.

This clone was counted between two and nine times. The rearrangement uses TRBV7-7 and TRBJ2-2; a possible D gene is TRBD2 (7 bases). In germline, CDR1 is SSHAT, CDR2 FNYEAQ (reference sequence). This CDR3 is built from 17 residues. With 5 bases removed from V and 2 bases from J, the gap between germline ends came to 18 bases. The CDR3 coding sequence is TGTGCCAGCAGCCCCACGGGGGGACATGACAACACCGGGGAGCTGTTTTTT. Residues: CASSPTGGHDNTGELFF.

The V gene is TRBV28, the J gene TRBJ1-6; TRBD1 aligns across 7 bases. This CDR3 contains 14 residues. The germline CDR1 and CDR2 sequences are MDHEN and SYDVKM. After removal of 10 bases from V and 14 bases from J, the junction contained 17 bases not matched to a gene. CDR3 coding DNA: TGTGCCATCAGACCAGGACAGGAGGGTTCGGCCCTCCACTTT. This sequence encodes CAIRPGQEGSALHF.

The chain recombines TRBV28 with TRBJ2-3, with 7 bases fitting TRBD1. CDR3 length: 13 amino acids. Germline V lookup: CDR1 MDHEN, CDR2 SYDVKM. Trimming at V came to 6 bases and at J to 4 bases, leaving 4 bases not matched to a gene. DNA for the CDR3: TGTGCCAGCAGACGACAGGGATCAGATACGCAGTATTTT. Residues: CASRRQGSDTQYF.

This rearrangement joins TRBV7-4 to TRBJ1-1; TRBD1 is a possible D gene (6 bases). V was shortened by 5 bases and J by 0 bases, with 22 bases between the two germline ends. Germline values: CDR1 SGHVT, CDR2 SQSDAQ. CDR3 length equals 18 residues. CDR3 residues: CASSARGGRAPMNTEAFF. CDR3 sequence (DNA): TGTGCCAGCAGCGCCCGCGGGGGCCGAGCCCCCATGAACACTGAAGCTTTCTTT.

This sequence joins TRBV6-5 and TRBJ1-2; D not resolved. This CDR3 contains 12 residues. Germline-derived CDR1 and CDR2 are MNHEY and SVGAGI. V was cut by 9 bases and J by 5 bases, with 13 bases left in between. Here the CDR3 DNA reads TGTGCCAGTTCGGTGGAGGCGTATGGCTACACCTTC. Amino acids: CASSVEAYGYTF.

CDR3 nucleotides: TGTGCCAGCAGTCTCCAGAGCAATCAGCCCCAGCATTTT. Amino acid sequence: CASSLQSNQPQHF. V is TRBV6-5 and J is TRBJ1-5; D gene unclear. Germline-derived CDR1 and CDR2 are MNHEY and SVGAGI. The CDR3 spans 13 residues. V lost 5 bases and J 1 base, leaving 6 bases between the germline ends.

This chain links TRBV29-1 with TRBJ1-1; no clear D gene. There are 11 residues in the CDR3. Trimming pared 4 bases from V and 7 bases from J, leaving 10 bases between. The germline gives CDR1 SQVTM, CDR2 ANQGSEA. The CDR3 is CSVAFDFEAFF. CDR3 DNA: TGCAGCGTTGCGTTCGACTTTGAAGCTTTCTTT.

With regard to this clone: Compared with germline, one end of the junction differs, possibly owing to a read error. The J gene is TRBJ1-4, the V gene TRBV6-5; D remains unclear. This CDR3 has 13 residues. The germline V gene has CDR1 MNHEY and CDR2 SVGAGI. The CDR3: CASSYTTNEKLFF. The CDR3 nucleotides are TGTGCCAGCAGTTACACAACGAATGAAAAACTGTTTTTT.

V is TRBV27 and J is TRBJ2-5; 8 bases align to TRBD1. The trim removed 3 bases at V and 5 bases at J, leaving 2 bases unmatched. The germline V gene encodes CDR1 MNHEY and CDR2 SMNVEV (reference sequence). The CDR3 loop spans 13 amino acids. The CDR3 region is CASSFNRGETQYF. CDR3 coding DNA: TGTGCCAGCAGTTTTAACAGGGGGGAGACCCAGTACTTC.

V gene TRBV28 combines with J gene TRBJ2-1; 7 nucleotides align to TRBD2. J gave up 7 bases and V 5 bases, and 17 bases lay outside the gene matches. This CDR3 is built from 17 residues. CDR1 and CDR2 (germline): MDHEN, SYDVKM. The CDR3, as DNA: TGTGCCAGCAGTCCCCTCACCCTGGCGGGGGTCTTGAATGAGCAGTTCTTC. This codes for CASSPLTLAGVLNEQFF.

This sequence joins TRBV6-5 and TRBJ2-3; 8 bases fit TRBD1. Unmatched junction bases numbered 13, after V lost 10 bases and J lost 7 bases. The CDR3 is 14 residues long. Germline lookup yields CDR1 MNHEY and CDR2 SVGAGI. CDR3 region: CATYLAQGGNTQYF. CDR3 coding DNA: TGTGCCACCTATCTCGCACAGGGGGGAAATACGCAGTATTTT.

The rearrangement uses TRBV6-5 and TRBJ1-6; 7 bases line up with TRBD1. With V trimmed by 6 bases and J by 6 bases, 8 bases remained unmatched. There are 15 residues in the CDR3. Germline V lookup: CDR1 MNHEY, CDR2 SVGAGI. DNA for the CDR3: TGTGCCAGCAGCCTAACAGGGGTAACTAATTCACCCCTCCACTTT. It yields the protein CASSLTGVTNSPLHF.

This clone was counted only a few times. This chain links TRBV2 with TRBJ1-6; D is unresolved. Looked up from germline, CDR1 is SNHLY and CDR2 is FYNNEI. This CDR3 has 14 residues. The germline V and J ends were trimmed by 6 bases and 5 bases, with 11 bases remaining between them. The CDR3 nucleotides read TGTGCCAGCAGGATGCCGCGGGATAATTCACCCCTCCACTTT. Its translation: CASRMPRDNSPLHF.

This chain links TRBV12-3 or TRBV12-4 with TRBJ2-7, with D perhaps TRBD1 (5 bases). Trimming pared 6 bases from V and 6 bases from J, leaving 15 bases between. The CDR3 loop spans 13 amino acids. The CDR3 DNA sequence: TGTGCCAGCAGCCTATCAGGGATCCGCGAGCAGTACTTC. Protein: CASSLSGIREQYF.